These 11 T cell receptor beta chains were all obtained from the same sample, sequenced in a study of OX40 agonist ivuxolimab in advanced cancers. Using immunoSEQ multiplex PCR, the repertoire was profiled, and TCRdb retains in-frame clones only, with some absent. This table has fewer than 120,000 clones, approximately 89% appearing once. Sequences were derived from CD4+ or CD8+ T cells sorted from blood, sampled in a trial of the OX40 agonist ivuxolimab. These receptors came from an adult with an advanced solid tumor such as melanoma, head and neck, liver or kidney cancer.

The chain uses TRBV6-1 and TRBJ2-7; maybe TRBD1 (6 bases). Germline CDR1 and CDR2: MNHNS and SASEGT. The V gene lost 7 bases and the J gene lost 6 bases, with 13 bases spanning the gap. This CDR3 comprises 12 residues. The CDR3 protein is CASTNRAGEQYF. CDR3 bases: TGTGCCAGCACCAACAGGGCAGGCGAGCAGTACTTC.

This chain links TRBV30 with TRBJ1-4; possibly TRBD1 for D (6 bases). The CDR3 loop spans 12 amino acids. Germline CDR1 GTSNPN, CDR2 SVGIG (reference sequence). V gave up 0 bases and J gave up 11 bases, with 10 bases separating them. CDR3 coding DNA: TGTGCCTGGAGTGTAATAGGGGGGAAACTGTTTTTT. Encoded protein: CAWSVIGGKLFF.

V usage is TRBV7-9 and J usage is TRBJ1-5; D uncertain. Germline CDR1 reads SEHNR; CDR2 reads FQNEAQ (reference sequence). V shed 1 base and J shed 0 bases, with 10 bases lying between them. The CDR3 runs 16 residues. The chain's CDR3 is CASSLGFRNSNQPQHF. The CDR3 region has the DNA TGTGCCAGCAGCTTAGGATTCCGGAATAGCAATCAGCCCCAGCATTTT.

The chain recombines TRBV7-6 with TRBJ1-5, with unresolved D. This CDR3 region has 13 residues. Trimming left V 0 bases short and J 7 bases short, with 7 bases between. Germline V gene lookup returns CDR1 SGHVS and CDR2 FNYEAQ. Here the CDR3 reads CASSLAGRQPQHF. Written as DNA, the CDR3 is TGTGCCAGCAGCTTAGCGGGCCGCCAGCCCCAGCATTTT.

V gene TRBV9 combines with J gene TRBJ2-2; D is possibly TRBD1 (6 bases). V lost 3 bases to trimming and J lost 4 bases, with 10 bases between them. Germline-derived CDR1 and CDR2 are SGDLS and YYNGEE. The CDR3 covers 14 residues. CDR3 residues: CASSAGQRTGELFF. The CDR3 DNA follows: TGTGCCAGCAGCGCCGGACAGCGCACCGGGGAGCTGTTTTTT.

This clone was recorded once. V gene TRBV6-5 combines with J gene TRBJ1-5; TRBD1 is a possible D gene (6 bases). The CDR3 is 15 amino acids. Trimming took off 0 bases at V and 4 bases at J, with 10 bases between the two ends. Germline V CDR1 and CDR2: MNHEY, SVGAGI. The CDR3 nucleotides read TGTGCCAGCAGTTACTCAAACAGGGATAATCAGCCCCAGCATTTT. This codes for CASSYSNRDNQPQHF.

The V gene is TRBV27, the J gene TRBJ2-3; either TRBD1 or TRBD2 may supply D (5 bases each). The V gene lost 4 bases and the J gene lost 4 bases, with 18 bases spanning the gap. The CDR3 totals 16 residues. The germline gives CDR1 MNHEY, CDR2 SMNVEV (reference sequence). The CDR3 DNA reads TGTGCCAGCAGTTCCGTTCGTCTTAGAGGGGCAGATACGCAGTATTTT. It specifies CASSSVRLRGADTQYF.

V and J are TRBV6-5 and TRBJ2-5; D gene uncertain. Germline V gene sequence: CDR1 MNHEY, CDR2 SVGAGI. CDR3 length: 12 amino acids. Trimming removed 6 bases from V and 3 bases from J, with 8 bases in between. CDR3 sequence: CASSPSEETQYF. In DNA, the CDR3 is TGTGCCAGCAGCCCGTCCGAAGAGACCCAGTACTTC.

This clone was seen more than once but under ten times. This rearrangement joins TRBV10-3 to TRBJ2-3; D ambiguous. V lost 0 bases and J 0 bases, leaving 13 bases between the germline ends. Germline-derived CDR1 and CDR2 are ENHRY and SYGVKD. The CDR3 runs to 17 residues. CDR3 sequence: CAISESGPAASTDTQYF. CDR3 coding DNA: TGTGCCATCAGTGAGTCAGGGCCGGCAGCTAGCACAGATACGCAGTATTTT.

V gene TRBV9 combines with J gene TRBJ2-7, with TRBD1 matching over 9 bases. The CDR3 spans 15 residues. J was trimmed by 7 bases and V by 4 bases; bases with no gene match: 12. Per the germline V gene, CDR1 is SGDLS and CDR2 is YYNGEE. The DNA of the CDR3 is TGTGCCAGCAGCCTACTGGGGGACAGGGACGGGGAGCAGTACTTC. It translates to CASSLLGDRDGEQYF.

The genes are TRBV6-1 and TRBJ2-7; the D gene could be TRBD1 or TRBD2 (5 bases each). The ends were cut back, 1 base at V and 4 bases at J, with 11 bases in the middle. The CDR3 is 14 amino acids. Germline-derived CDR1 and CDR2 are MNHNS and SASEGT. DNA for the CDR3: TGTGCCAGCAGTGAAGATGGCAGGGAGTACGAGCAGTACTTC. This sequence encodes CASSEDGREYEQYF.